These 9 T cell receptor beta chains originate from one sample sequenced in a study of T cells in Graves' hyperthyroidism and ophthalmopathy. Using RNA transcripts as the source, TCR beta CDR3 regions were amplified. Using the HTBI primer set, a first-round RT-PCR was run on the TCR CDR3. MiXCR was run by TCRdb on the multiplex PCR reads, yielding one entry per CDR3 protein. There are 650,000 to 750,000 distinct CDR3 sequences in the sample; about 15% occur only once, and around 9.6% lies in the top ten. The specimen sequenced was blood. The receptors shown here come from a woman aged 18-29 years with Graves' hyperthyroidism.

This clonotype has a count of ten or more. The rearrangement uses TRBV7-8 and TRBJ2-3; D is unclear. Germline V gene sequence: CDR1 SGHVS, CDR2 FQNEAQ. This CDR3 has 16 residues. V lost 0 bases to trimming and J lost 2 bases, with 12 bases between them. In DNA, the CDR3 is TGTGCCAGCAGCTTAGCTTGGCTACCTTCCACAGATACGCAGTATTTT. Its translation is CASSLAWLPSTDTQYF.

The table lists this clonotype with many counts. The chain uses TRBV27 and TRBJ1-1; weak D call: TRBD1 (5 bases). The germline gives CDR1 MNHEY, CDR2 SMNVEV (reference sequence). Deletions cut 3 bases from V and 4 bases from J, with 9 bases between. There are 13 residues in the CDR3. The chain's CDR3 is CASSLMGTTEAFF. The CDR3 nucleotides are TGTGCCAGCAGTTTGATGGGGACCACTGAAGCTTTCTTT.

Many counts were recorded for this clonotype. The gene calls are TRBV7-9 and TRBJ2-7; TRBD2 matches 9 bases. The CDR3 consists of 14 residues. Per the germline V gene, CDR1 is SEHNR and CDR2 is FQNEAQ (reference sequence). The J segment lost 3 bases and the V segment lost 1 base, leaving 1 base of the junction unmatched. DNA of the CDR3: TGTGCCAGCAGCTTAGTAGCGGGAGACTACGAGCAGTACTTC. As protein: CASSLVAGDYEQYF. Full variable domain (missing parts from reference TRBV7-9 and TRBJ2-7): DTGVSQNPRHKITKRGQNVTFRCDPISEHNRLYWYRQTLGQGPEFLTYFQNEAQLEKSRLLSDRFSAERPKGSFSTLEIQRTEQGDSAMYLCASSLVAGDYEQYFGPGTRLTVT.

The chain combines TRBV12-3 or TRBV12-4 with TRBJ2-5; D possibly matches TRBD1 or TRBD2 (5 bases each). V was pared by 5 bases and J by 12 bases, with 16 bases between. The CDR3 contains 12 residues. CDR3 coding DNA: TGTGCCAGCAGTCCCGGGACCCTAGGCAAGTACTTC. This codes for CASSPGTLGKYF.

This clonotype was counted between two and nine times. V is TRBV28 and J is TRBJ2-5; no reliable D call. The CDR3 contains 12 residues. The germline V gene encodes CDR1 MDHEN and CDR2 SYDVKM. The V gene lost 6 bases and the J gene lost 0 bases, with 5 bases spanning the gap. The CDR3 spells CASRGYQETQYF. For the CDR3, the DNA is TGTGCCAGCAGAGGGTACCAAGAGACCCAGTACTTC.

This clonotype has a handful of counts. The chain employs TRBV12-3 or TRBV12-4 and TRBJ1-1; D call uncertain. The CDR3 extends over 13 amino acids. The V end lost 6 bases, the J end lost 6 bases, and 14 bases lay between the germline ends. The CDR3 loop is CASSRLIIAEAFF. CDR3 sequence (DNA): TGTGCCAGCAGCAGGCTAATAATCGCTGAAGCTTTCTTT.

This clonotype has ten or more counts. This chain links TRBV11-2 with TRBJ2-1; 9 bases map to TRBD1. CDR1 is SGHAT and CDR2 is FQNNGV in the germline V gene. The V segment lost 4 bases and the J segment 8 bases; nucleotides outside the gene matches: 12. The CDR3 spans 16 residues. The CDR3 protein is CASSSLRDREGYEQFF. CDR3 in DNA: TGTGCCAGCAGCTCCCTAAGGGACAGGGAAGGGTATGAGCAGTTCTTC.

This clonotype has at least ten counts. CDR3 loop: CASSETGANTEAFF. The CDR3 nucleotides read TGTGCCAGCAGTGAGACGGGCGCGAACACTGAAGCTTTCTTT. The chain recombines TRBV6-1 with TRBJ1-1; D gene ambiguous. Trimming pared 3 bases from V and 1 base from J, leaving 9 bases between. Germline loops: CDR1 MNHNS, CDR2 SASEGT. CDR3 size: 14 residues.

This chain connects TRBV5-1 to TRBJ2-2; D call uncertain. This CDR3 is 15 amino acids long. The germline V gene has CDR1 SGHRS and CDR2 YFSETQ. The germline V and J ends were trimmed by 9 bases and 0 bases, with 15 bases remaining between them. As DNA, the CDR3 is TGCGCCACGAGGACCGTCGGGTCGAACACCGGGGAGCTGTTTTTT. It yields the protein CATRTVGSNTGELFF.